This paragraph covers one TCR beta chain sequence. This CDR3 has 15 amino acids. The germline gives CDR1 SGHVS, CDR2 FNYEAQ. The germline V and J ends were trimmed by 5 bases and 4 bases, with 17 bases remaining between them. The data stem from a study of cytomegalovirus exposure and HLA in healthy donors. TCRdb keeps only in-frame clones here, not all; method: immunoSEQ multiplex PCR. The sample carries some 120,000 clones, about 93% recorded once. The genes are TRBV7-6 and TRBJ1-1, with D unresolved. The clonotype comes from a woman aged 18-29 years in good health and CMV-seronegative. The specimen sequenced was PBMCs. The CDR3 DNA follows: TGTGCCAGCAGCCCGGACCTGCGGGGTGGCACTGAAGCTTTCTTT. Protein: CASSPDLRGGTEAFF.